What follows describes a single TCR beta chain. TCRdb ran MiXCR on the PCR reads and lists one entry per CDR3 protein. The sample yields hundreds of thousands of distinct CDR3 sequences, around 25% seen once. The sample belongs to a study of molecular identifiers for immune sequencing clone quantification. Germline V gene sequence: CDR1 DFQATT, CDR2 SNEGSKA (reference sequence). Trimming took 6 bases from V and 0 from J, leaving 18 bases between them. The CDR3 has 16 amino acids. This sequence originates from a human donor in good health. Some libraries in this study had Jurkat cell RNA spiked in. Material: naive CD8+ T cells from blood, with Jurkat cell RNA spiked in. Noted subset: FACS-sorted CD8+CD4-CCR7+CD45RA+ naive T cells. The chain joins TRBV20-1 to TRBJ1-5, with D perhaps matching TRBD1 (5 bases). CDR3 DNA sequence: TGCAGTGCCGGGACTCGAGCGGGTAGTAGCAATCAGCCCCAGCATTTT. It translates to CSAGTRAGSSNQPQHF.